The T cell receptor beta chain under discussion was sequenced for a study of graft-versus-host responses after intestinal transplantation. As concerns this clone: Its target is not known.

Study-wide results and limits: Detected in recipient marrow were GvH clones, some of which were first observed in ileum or blood.

This CDR3 spans 11 amino acids. CDR1 is DFQATT, CDR2 SNEGSKA, per germline (reference sequence). The assay was immunoSEQ multiplex PCR, and TCRdb's table has in-frame clones only and misses some. The sample comprises 84,000 or so clones, roughly 90% of which are singletons, and about 0.3% rests with the top ten. This sequence joins TRBV20-1 and TRBJ2-1; a possible D gene is TRBD2 (5 bases). The source was unstimulated CD4+ T cells sorted from spleen or lymph node cells, collected before intestinal transplant. The origin of this receptor is a human donor who received an intestinal transplant. In DNA, the CDR3 is TGCAGCGTCCGGGACTACAATGAGCAGTTCTTC. This sequence encodes CSVRDYNEQFF.